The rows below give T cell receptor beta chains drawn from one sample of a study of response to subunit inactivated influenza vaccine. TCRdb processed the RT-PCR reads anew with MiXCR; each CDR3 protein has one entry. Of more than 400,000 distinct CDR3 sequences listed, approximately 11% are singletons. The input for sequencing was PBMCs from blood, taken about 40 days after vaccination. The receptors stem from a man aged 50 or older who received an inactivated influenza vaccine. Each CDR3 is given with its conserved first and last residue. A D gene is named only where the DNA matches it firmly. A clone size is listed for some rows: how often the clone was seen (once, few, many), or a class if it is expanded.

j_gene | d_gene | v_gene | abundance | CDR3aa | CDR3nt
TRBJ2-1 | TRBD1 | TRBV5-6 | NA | CASSSTPGQAYNEQFF | TGTGCCAGCAGCTCCACTCCAGGACAGGCATACAATGAGCAGTTCTTC
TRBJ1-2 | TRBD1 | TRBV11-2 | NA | CASSRDRATHGYTF | TGTGCCAGCAGCAGGGACAGGGCAACACATGGCTACACCTTC
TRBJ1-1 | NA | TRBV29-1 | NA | CSVERTLNTEAFF | TGCAGCGTTGAACGGACCTTAAACACTGAAGCTTTCTTT
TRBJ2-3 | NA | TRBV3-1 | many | CASSQVLDIAPDTQYF | TGTGCCAGCAGCCAAGTTCTGGACATAGCACCAGATACGCAGTATTTT
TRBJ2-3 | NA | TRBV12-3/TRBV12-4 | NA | CASSLKAGGDTQYF | TGTGCCAGCAGTCTCAAGGCGGGCGGAGATACGCAGTATTTT
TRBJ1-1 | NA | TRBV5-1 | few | CAASRDGKNTEAFF | TGCGCCGCCAGCCGGGACGGAAAGAACACTGAAGCTTTCTTT
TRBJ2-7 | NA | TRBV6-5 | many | CASSYSRGQEQYF | TGTGCCAGCAGTTACTCGAGGGGCCAAGAGCAGTACTTC
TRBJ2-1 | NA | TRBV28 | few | CASSTGLFSEQFF | TGTGCCAGCAGTACGGGACTTTTCTCGGAGCAGTTCTTC
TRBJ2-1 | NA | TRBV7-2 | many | CASSNKHGGISYNEQFF | TGTGCCAGCAGCAATAAACATGGAGGTATTTCCTACAATGAGCAGTTCTTC
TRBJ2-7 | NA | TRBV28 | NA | CASSFGGFDYEQYF | TGTGCCAGCAGTTTTGGGGGGTTCGACTACGAGCAGTACTTC
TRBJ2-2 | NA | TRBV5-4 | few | CASSLAGRAGTRELFF | TGTGCCAGCAGCCTGGCAGGCCGCGCAGGGACGAGGGAGCTGTTTTTT
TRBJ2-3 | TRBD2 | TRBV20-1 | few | CSAREGRGGMRQYF | TGCAGTGCTAGAGAGGGGCGGGGGGGTATGCGGCAGTATTTT
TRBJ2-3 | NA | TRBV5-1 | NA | CASSSTSSTDTQYF | TGCGCCAGCAGCTCAACCTCTAGCACAGATACGCAGTATTTT
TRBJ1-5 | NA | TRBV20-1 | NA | CSARKGQPQHF | TGCAGTGCTAGGAAGGGGCAGCCCCAGCATTTT
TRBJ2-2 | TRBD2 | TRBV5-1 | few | CASSLVGTRFTGELFF | TGCGCCAGCAGCTTGGTTGGGACTAGATTCACCGGGGAGCTGTTTTTT
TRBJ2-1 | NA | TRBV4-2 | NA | CASSQESARYNEQFF | TGTGCCAGCAGCCAAGAAAGTGCTCGCTACAATGAGCAGTTCTTC
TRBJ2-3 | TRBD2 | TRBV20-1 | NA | CSARGLAGALDTQYF | TGCAGTGCTAGAGGGCTAGCGGGAGCGTTGGATACGCAGTATTTT
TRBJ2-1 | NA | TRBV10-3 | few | CAIRRLDTPPNEQFF | TGTGCCATCAGGCGACTAGACACCCCCCCTAATGAGCAGTTCTTC
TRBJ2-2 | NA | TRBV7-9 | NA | CASSLDNANTGELFF | TGTGCCAGCAGCCTCGACAACGCGAACACCGGGGAGCTGTTTTTT
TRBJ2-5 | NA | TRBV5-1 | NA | CASSFGVETQYF | TGCGCCAGCAGCTTCGGGGTAGAGACCCAGTACTTC
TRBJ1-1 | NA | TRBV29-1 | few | CSAQTTLNTEAFF | TGCAGCGCCCAGACGACTCTGAACACTGAAGCTTTCTTT
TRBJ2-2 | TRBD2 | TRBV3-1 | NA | CASSHSGTSVGDGELFF | TGTGCCAGCAGCCACAGTGGGACTAGCGTAGGGGACGGGGAGCTGTTTTTT
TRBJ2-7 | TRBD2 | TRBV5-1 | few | CASSLAGTSGRGEQYF | TGCGCCAGCAGCTTGGCCGGGACTAGCGGGAGGGGCGAGCAGTACTTC
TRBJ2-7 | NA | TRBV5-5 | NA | CASSKGTALGEQYF | TGTGCCAGCAGCAAGGGGACCGCTCTGGGGGAGCAGTACTTC
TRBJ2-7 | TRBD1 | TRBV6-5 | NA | CASSYMSGQSYEQYF | TGTGCCAGCAGTTACATGTCGGGACAGAGCTACGAGCAGTACTTC
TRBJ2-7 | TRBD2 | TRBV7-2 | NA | CASSSPVLLAGDYEQYF | TGTGCCAGCAGCTCCCCCGTGCTTCTAGCGGGGGACTACGAGCAGTACTTC
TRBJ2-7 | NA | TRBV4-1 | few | CASSPLVTGPEQYF | TGCGCCAGCAGTCCCCTGGTTACGGGGCCCGAGCAGTACTTC
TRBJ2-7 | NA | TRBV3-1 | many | CASSPLGATYEQYF | TGTGCCAGCAGCCCCCTGGGCGCGACCTACGAGCAGTACTTC